The 22 T cell receptor beta chains in this list originate from one sample, sequenced in a study of T cells in Graves' hyperthyroidism and ophthalmopathy. Researchers amplified the TCR beta CDR3 regions from RNA transcripts. The primer set for the first-round RT-PCR of the TCR CDR3 was HTBI. TCRdb re-called the multiplex PCR reads with MiXCR, one entry per CDR3 protein. The top ten clones hold about 20% of a sample with about 370,000 distinct CDR3 sequences, 13% to 15% of them seen once. What was sequenced was blood. The receptors were sampled from a woman aged 55-75 years with Graves' ophthalmopathy.

This clonotype was counted a few times. The chain recombines TRBV19 with TRBJ2-2; maybe TRBD2 (5 bases). The length of the CDR3 is 12 residues. Germline-derived CDR1 and CDR2 are LNHDA and SQIVND (reference sequence). The CDR3 DNA follows: TGTGTCACGAGCGGCAACACCGGGGAGCTGTTTTTT. It translates to CVTSGNTGELFF.

This clonotype occurred many times. The J gene is TRBJ2-1, the V gene TRBV20-1; 11 bases align to TRBD2. Germline V lookup: CDR1 DFQATT, CDR2 SNEGSKA (reference sequence). This CDR3 comprises 15 residues. After removal of 0 bases from V and 7 bases from J, the junction contained 5 bases not matched to a gene. The CDR3 here is CSARDLASGGNEQFF. DNA for the CDR3: TGCAGTGCTAGAGATCTGGCTAGCGGGGGGAATGAGCAGTTCTTC.

Comment on this clonotype: This may stem from a read error, because a much larger clone lies one nucleotide away. This chain connects TRBV5-1 to TRBJ2-3, with a weak D call TRBD2 (5 bases). There are 11 residues in the CDR3. Germline V gene data show CDR1 as SGHRS and CDR2 as YFSETQ. The CDR3 reads CTSSWEDTQYF. In DNA form, the CDR3 reads TGCACCAGCAGCTGGGAGGATACGCAGTATTTT.

This clonotype was seen at least ten times. The chain employs TRBV6-2 or TRBV6-3 and TRBJ2-7; 7 bases map to TRBD2. V gave up 7 bases and J gave up 2 bases; unmatched junction bases: 8. Germline CDR1 is MNHEY and CDR2 is SVGEGT. CDR3 length: 14 amino acids. CDR3 amino acids: CASTDTSVAYEQYF. The DNA of the CDR3 is TGTGCCAGCACCGACACTAGCGTCGCCTACGAGCAGTACTTC.

The genes are TRBV11-2 and TRBJ1-2; D uncertain. From germline, CDR1 is SGHAT and CDR2 FQNNGV. V gave up 5 bases and J gave up 0 bases, with 1 base separating them. The CDR3 runs 11 residues. The CDR3 DNA reads as TGTGCCAGCAGCACTAACTATGGCTACACCTTC. This gives the protein CASSTNYGYTF. Together with reference TRBV11-2 and TRBJ1-2, the CDR3 gives the full variable domain: EAGVAQSPRYKIIEKRQSVAFWCNPISGHATLYWYQQILGQGPKLLIQFQNNGVVDDSQLPKDRFSAERLKGVDSTLKIQPAKLEDSAVYLCASSTNYGYTFGSGTRLTVV.

The rearrangement uses TRBV20-1 and TRBJ2-7, with 13 bases that match TRBD2. The CDR3 spans 17 residues. In germline, CDR1 is DFQATT, CDR2 SNEGSKA (reference sequence). The V and J ends lost 3 bases and 4 bases, in that order; junction bases with no gene match: 12. The CDR3 is CSARVGLAGVRIYEQYF. CDR3 sequence (DNA): TGCAGTGCTAGGGTCGGACTAGCGGGAGTCAGGATTTACGAGCAGTACTTC.

This clonotype was seen at least ten times. This chain links TRBV28 with TRBJ2-3; maybe TRBD2 (5 bases). Trimming shortened V by 6 bases and J by 4 bases, and 17 bases separated the two germline ends. Germline-derived CDR1 and CDR2 are MDHEN and SYDVKM. This CDR3 spans 15 amino acids. CDR3 DNA sequence: TGTGCCAGCAGAACCCCGACCCCCGGGGCAGATACGCAGTATTTT. Protein product: CASRTPTPGADTQYF.

The rearrangement links TRBV5-1 to TRBJ2-5, with unresolved D. The CDR3 loop spans 12 amino acids. Trimming removed 0 bases at V and 5 bases at J, with 5 bases between. Germline CDR1 and CDR2: SGHRS and YFSETQ. Here the CDR3 DNA reads TGCGCCAGCAGCTTGGTGTGGGAGACCCAGTACTTC. Translated, it gives CASSLVWETQYF.

This sequence joins TRBV28 and TRBJ1-3; D is unclear. The V gene lost 9 bases and the J gene lost 3 bases, with 12 bases spanning the gap. Germline V CDR1 and CDR2: MDHEN, SYDVKM. This CDR3 region has 13 residues. CDR3 sequence reads: CASQFTYGNTIYF. The DNA of the CDR3 is TGTGCCAGTCAGTTTACCTATGGAAACACCATATATTTT.

This clonotype was observed many times. V is TRBV7-9 and J is TRBJ2-7; TRBD1 aligns across 7 bases. V shed 3 bases, J shed 5 bases, and the junction held 10 bases outside the gene matches. The germline V gene encodes CDR1 SEHNR and CDR2 FQNEAQ (reference sequence). The CDR3 length is 15 residues. CDR3 sequence: CASSFWGTVMNEQYF. As DNA, the CDR3 is TGTGCCAGCAGCTTTTGGGGGACAGTAATGAACGAGCAGTACTTC.

The chain carries TRBV5-1 and TRBJ2-7, with D perhaps matching TRBD2 (7 bases). The CDR3 spans 15 residues. V was clipped by 3 bases and J by 6 bases, with 19 bases between them. Germline values: CDR1 SGHRS, CDR2 YFSETQ. In nucleotides, the CDR3 is TGCGCCAGCAGCTGGACGGGGGGAACAGGGATCGAGCAGTACTTC. Translation gives CASSWTGGTGIEQYF. The variable domain in full, completed from reference TRBV5-1 and TRBJ2-7, reads KAGVTQTPRYLIKTRGQQVTLSCSPISGHRSVSWYQQTPGQGLQFLFEYFSETQRNKGNFPGRFSGRQFSNSRSEMNVSTLELGDSALYLCASSWTGGTGIEQYFGPGTRLTVT.

This clonotype was recorded at least ten times. This rearrangement joins TRBV7-2 to TRBJ2-3; 10 bases are shared with TRBD2. The junction had 3 bases not matched to a gene; V was cut back by 0 bases and J by 3 bases. CDR1 is SGHTA and CDR2 is FQGNSA in the germline V gene. The CDR3 spans 16 residues. Here the CDR3 reads CASSLAGSGGTDTQYF. The CDR3 nucleotides are TGTGCCAGCAGCTTAGCGGGTAGCGGGGGGACAGATACGCAGTATTTT.

In this sample, this clonotype turned up once. This chain links TRBV6-1 with TRBJ2-4, with D possibly called TRBD1 or TRBD2 (5 bases each). CDR1 is MNHNS, CDR2 SASEGT, per germline. Trimming removed 3 bases at V and 15 bases at J, with 12 bases between. CDR3 length: 11 amino acids. CDR3 DNA sequence: TGTGCCAGCAGTGACGGGGCTAGGACGTACTTC. Amino acid sequence: CASSDGARTYF.

This clonotype has ten or more counts. V and J are TRBV7-9 and TRBJ2-1; no clear D gene. The germline V gene has CDR1 SEHNR and CDR2 FQNEAQ (reference sequence). This CDR3 spans 13 amino acids. Trimming pared 1 base from V and 9 bases from J, leaving 10 bases between. Here the CDR3 reads CASSLVPQGEQFF. CDR3 coding DNA: TGTGCCAGCAGCTTAGTCCCTCAAGGTGAGCAGTTCTTC. The whole variable domain, filled in from reference TRBV7-9 and TRBJ2-1, reads DTGVSQNPRHKITKRGQNVTFRCDPISEHNRLYWYRQTLGQGPEFLTYFQNEAQLEKSRLLSDRFSAERPKGSFSTLEIQRTEQGDSAMYLCASSLVPQGEQFFGPGTRLTVL.

The chain employs TRBV19 and TRBJ2-2, with D maybe TRBD1 (5 bases). The CDR3 is 15 amino acids. Trimming shortened V by 6 bases and J by 3 bases, and 14 bases separated the two germline ends. Germline CDR1 and CDR2: LNHDA and SQIVND (reference sequence). In DNA form, the CDR3 reads TGTGCCAGTAGCCATACTACAGGATACACCGGGGAGCTGTTTTTT. It is translated as CASSHTTGYTGELFF.

This sequence joins TRBV10-3 and TRBJ1-5; possibly TRBD1 for D (6 bases). Germline V gene sequence: CDR1 ENHRY, CDR2 SYGVKD. This CDR3 comprises 16 residues. Trimming removed 3 bases at V and 0 bases at J, with 12 bases between. CDR3 residues: CAISERGGTSNQPQHF. The CDR3 nucleotides are TGTGCCATCAGTGAAAGGGGGGGGACTAGCAATCAGCCCCAGCATTTT.

This clonotype was observed a few times. The genes are TRBV4-1 and TRBJ2-3; D is undetermined. Trimming removed 1 base from V and 8 bases from J, with 16 bases in between. CDR3 length: 15 residues. Per the germline V gene, CDR1 is MGHRA and CDR2 is YSYEKL. The CDR3 nucleotides read TGCGCCAGCAGCCAAGGTTCACGGGCCTTAGGTACGCAGTATTTT. It yields the protein CASSQGSRALGTQYF.

This clonotype was detected ten times or more. This sequence joins TRBV7-9 and TRBJ1-1; D perhaps matches TRBD1 (5 bases). Between the trimmed V and J ends, which lost 6 bases and 1 base, there was a span of 15 bases. Germline V gene lookup returns CDR1 SEHNR and CDR2 FQNEAQ (reference sequence). The CDR3 totals 15 residues. This chain's CDR3 is CASRTIQTENTEAFF. The CDR3 DNA is TGTGCCAGCAGAACGATACAGACAGAGAACACTGAAGCTTTCTTT.

The J gene is TRBJ1-5, the V gene TRBV16; no clear D gene. Germline V lookup: CDR1 KGHSY, CDR2 FQNENV. CDR3 length: 15 amino acids. Trimming removed 0 bases at V and 2 bases at J, with 8 bases between. The CDR3 region is CASSQSGSGNQPQHF. The CDR3 DNA sequence: TGTGCCAGCAGCCAATCAGGGAGCGGCAATCAGCCCCAGCATTTT.

Remarks on this clonotype: This could be a read error, since a much larger clone is one nucleotide away. This chain connects TRBV7-9 to TRBJ2-5, with TRBD2 as a possible D gene (8 bases). CDR3 length equals 16 residues. Germline V CDR1 and CDR2: SEHNR, FQNEAQ (reference sequence). Trimming stripped 4 bases from V and 2 bases from J, with 17 bases between. CDR3 coding DNA: TGTGCCAGCAGCTCGGGAGGGGGCGTTTGGCAAGAGACCCAGTACTTC. Encoded protein: CASSSGGGVWQETQYF.

V and J are TRBV9 and TRBJ2-1; D possibly uses TRBD1 or TRBD2 (5 bases each). CDR1 is SGDLS and CDR2 is YYNGEE in the germline V gene. V lost 3 bases and J lost 3, with 13 bases in between. This CDR3 has 15 amino acids. This CDR3 is CASSDRDPDYNEQFF. For the CDR3, the DNA is TGTGCCAGCAGCGACCGGGACCCAGACTACAATGAGCAGTTCTTC.

This clonotype was seen repeatedly, ten times or more. The chain recombines TRBV9 with TRBJ2-1; D ambiguous. The length of the CDR3 is 15 residues. The V gene lost 3 bases and the J gene lost 3 bases, with 13 bases spanning the gap. The V gene's germline CDR1 is SGDLS and CDR2 YYNGEE. The CDR3 spells CASSAPDRDYNEQFF. CDR3 in DNA: TGTGCCAGCAGCGCCCCGGACCGAGACTACAATGAGCAGTTCTTC.